This is a list of T cell receptor beta chains from one sample in a study of T-cell memory formation after mild COVID-19. Via MiXCR, TCRdb re-called the 5' RACE reads, giving one row per CDR3 protein. Of hundreds of thousands of distinct CDR3 sequences listed, roughly a quarter are singletons. Material for sequencing was PBMCs or a T cell subset sorted from them (not recorded which). Receptors originate from an adult woman who had mild COVID-19 (a few samples of this study predate the infection). Cell type and time point are not known. The CDR3 runs from the conserved cysteine through the conserved F or W. The D gene is left open where the match is weak. Size is stated for part of the rows, as once, few or many counts, or as a class when the clone is expanded.

V	J	size	D	CDR3	DNA
TRBV20-1	TRBJ2-1	many	.	CSASGRTYNEQFF	TGCAGTGCTAGTGGGAGAACCTACAATGAGCAGTTCTTC
TRBV29-1	TRBJ1-2	.	TRBD1	CSVWTGEGYGYTF	TGCAGCGTTTGGACAGGGGAAGGCTATGGCTACACCTTC
TRBV12-3/TRBV12-4	TRBJ2-1	.	.	CASSLAGRIYNEQFF	TGTGCCAGCAGTTTAGCGGGGAGGATTTACAATGAGCAGTTCTTC
TRBV7-2	TRBJ2-2	few	TRBD2	CASSLLGLAFFYNSNTGELFF	TGTGCCAGCAGCTTACTAGGACTAGCCTTCTTTTATAACTCGAACACCGGGGAGCTGTTTTTT
TRBV20-1	TRBJ2-7	.	TRBD2	CSAYNQRGDYEQYF	TGCAGTGCTTACAACCAGCGGGGAGACTACGAGCAGTACTTC
TRBV5-8	TRBJ2-1	once	.	CASSLGVTGLANYNEQFF	TGTGCCAGCAGCTTGGGGGTCACGGGGCTAGCGAACTACAATGAGCAGTTCTTC
TRBV7-9	TRBJ2-7	.	TRBD2	CASSSGGQKNEQYF	TGTGCCAGCAGCTCGGGGGGGCAAAAGAACGAGCAGTACTTC
TRBV7-6	TRBJ2-1	few	.	CASSSPDSSYNEQFF	TGTGCCAGCAGCTCCCCGGATAGCTCCTACAATGAGCAGTTCTTC
TRBV7-2	TRBJ2-5	.	.	CASRGLGETQYF	TGTGCCAGCCGGGGGTTGGGGGAGACCCAGTACTTC
TRBV29-1	TRBJ2-1	few	TRBD1	CSVGGDRAFYNEQFF	TGCAGCGTTGGAGGAGACAGGGCCTTCTACAATGAGCAGTTCTTC
TRBV6-5	TRBJ1-6	few	.	CASSRDFDSPLHF	TGTGCCAGCAGTAGGGACTTTGATTCACCCCTCCACTTT
TRBV7-6	TRBJ1-2	once	.	CASSFGSGANYGYTF	TGTGCCAGCAGCTTCGGCAGCGGGGCTAACTATGGCTACACCTTC
TRBV20-1	TRBJ2-1	few	.	CSASRGDSYNEQFF	TGCAGTGCTAGTAGAGGGGACTCCTACAATGAGCAGTTCTTC
TRBV2	TRBJ2-3	few	.	CASSDTRDSTDTQYF	TGTGCCAGCAGTGACACCAGGGACAGCACAGATACGCAGTATTTT
TRBV29-1	TRBJ2-7	.	TRBD2	CSVSGLAGASLYEQYF	TGCAGCGTTTCCGGACTAGCGGGAGCCTCCCTCTACGAGCAGTACTTC
TRBV7-8	TRBJ1-1	.	.	CASSFRAGGGTEAFF	TGTGCCAGCAGCTTTAGGGCAGGCGGAGGTACTGAAGCTTTCTTT
TRBV6-5	TRBJ1-1	few	.	CASSPLTATEAFF	TGTGCCAGCAGTCCTCTGACAGCGACTGAAGCTTTCTTT
TRBV12-5	TRBJ1-1	few	.	CATHGGWDTEAFF	TGTGCTACCCACGGGGGTTGGGACACTGAAGCTTTCTTT